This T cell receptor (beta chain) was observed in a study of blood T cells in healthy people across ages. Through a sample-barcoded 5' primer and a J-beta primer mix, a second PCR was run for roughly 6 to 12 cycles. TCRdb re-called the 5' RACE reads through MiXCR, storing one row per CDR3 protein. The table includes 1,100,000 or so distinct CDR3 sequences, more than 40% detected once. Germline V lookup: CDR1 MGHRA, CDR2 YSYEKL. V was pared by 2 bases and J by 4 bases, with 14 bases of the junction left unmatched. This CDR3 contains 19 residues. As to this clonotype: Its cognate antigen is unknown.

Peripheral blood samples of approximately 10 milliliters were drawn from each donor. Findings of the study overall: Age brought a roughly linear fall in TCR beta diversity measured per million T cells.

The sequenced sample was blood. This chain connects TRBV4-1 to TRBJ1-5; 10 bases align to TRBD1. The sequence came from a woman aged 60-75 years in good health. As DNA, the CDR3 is TGCGCCAGCAGCCAATCCATCCTTAGACAGGGGGCCTTAAATCAGCCCCAGCATTTT. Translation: CASSQSILRQGALNQPQHF.